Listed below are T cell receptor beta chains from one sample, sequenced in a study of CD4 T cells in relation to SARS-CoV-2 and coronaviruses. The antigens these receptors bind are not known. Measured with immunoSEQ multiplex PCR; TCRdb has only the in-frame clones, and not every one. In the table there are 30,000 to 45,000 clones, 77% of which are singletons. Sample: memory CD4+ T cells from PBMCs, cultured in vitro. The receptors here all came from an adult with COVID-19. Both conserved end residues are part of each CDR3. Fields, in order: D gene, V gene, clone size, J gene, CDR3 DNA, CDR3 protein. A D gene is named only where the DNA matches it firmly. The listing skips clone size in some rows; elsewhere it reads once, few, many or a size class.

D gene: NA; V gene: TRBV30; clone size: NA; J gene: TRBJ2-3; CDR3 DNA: TGTGCCTGGAGCACCGGGACTCCGGCACGGGATACGCAGTATTTT; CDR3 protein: CAWSTGTPARDTQYF
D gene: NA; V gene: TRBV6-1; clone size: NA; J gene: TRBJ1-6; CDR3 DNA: TGTGCCAGCAGTGAGAACAGCCGCGGCTATAATTCACCCCTCCACTTT; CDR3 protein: CASSENSRGYNSPLHF
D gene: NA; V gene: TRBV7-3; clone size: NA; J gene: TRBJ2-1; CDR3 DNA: TGTGCCAGCAGCTTAACGTTAGACAATGAGCAGTTCTTC; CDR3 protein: CASSLTLDNEQFF
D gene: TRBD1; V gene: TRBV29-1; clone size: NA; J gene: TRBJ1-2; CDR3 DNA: TGCAGCGTTGAAGAAGCAGGGGGAGGGTATGGCTACACCTTC; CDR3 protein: CSVEEAGGGYGYTF
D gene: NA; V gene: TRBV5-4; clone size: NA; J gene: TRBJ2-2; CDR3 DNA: TGTGCCAGCAGCTTGGAGATTCCCGGGGAGCTGTTTTTT; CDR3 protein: CASSLEIPGELFF
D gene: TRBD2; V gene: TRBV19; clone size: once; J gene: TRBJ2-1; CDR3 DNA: TGTGCCAGTAGTATAGCTGGACTAGCGAAATACAATGAGCAGTTCTTC; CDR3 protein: CASSIAGLAKYNEQFF
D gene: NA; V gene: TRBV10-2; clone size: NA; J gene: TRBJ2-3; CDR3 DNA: TGCGCCAGCAGTGAAGGTAGTTACTATTCCGACACAGATACGCAGTATTTT; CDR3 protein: CASSEGSYYSDTDTQYF
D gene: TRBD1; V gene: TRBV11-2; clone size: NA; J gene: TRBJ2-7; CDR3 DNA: TGTGCCAGCAGCATCACAAACAGGGGTAGCGAGCAGTACTTC; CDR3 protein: CASSITNRGSEQYF
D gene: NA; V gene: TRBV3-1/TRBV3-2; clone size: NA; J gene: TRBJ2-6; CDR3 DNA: TGTGCCAGCAGCCAAGATATGGCGGGAATTGTTGGGGCCAACGTCCTGACTTTC; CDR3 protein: CASSQDMAGIVGANVLTF
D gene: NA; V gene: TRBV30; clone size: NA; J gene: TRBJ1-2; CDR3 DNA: TGTGCCTGGAACACCGAGCGTTCCTATGGCTACACCTTC; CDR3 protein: CAWNTERSYGYTF
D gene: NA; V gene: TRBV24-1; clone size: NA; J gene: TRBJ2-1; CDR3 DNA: TGTGCCACCAGTGATTCCGGAATTGAGGGAGTCAGGAATGAGCAGTTCTTC; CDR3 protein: CATSDSGIEGVRNEQFF
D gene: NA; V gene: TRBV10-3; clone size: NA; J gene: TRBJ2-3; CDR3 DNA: TGTGCCACCCTACGTCAGGGCGGCACAGATACGCAGTATTTT; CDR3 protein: CATLRQGGTDTQYF
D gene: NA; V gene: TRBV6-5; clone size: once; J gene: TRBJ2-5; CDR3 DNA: TGTGCCAGCAGTCCGTCCCTCCGGGACTTTGAGACCCAGTACTTC; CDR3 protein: CASSPSLRDFETQYF
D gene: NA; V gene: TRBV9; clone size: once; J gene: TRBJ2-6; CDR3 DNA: TGTGCCAGCAGCGTATTCTCTGGGGCCAACGTCCTGACTTTC; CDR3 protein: CASSVFSGANVLTF
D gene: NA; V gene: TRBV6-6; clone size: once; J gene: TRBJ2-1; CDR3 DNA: TGTGCCAGCAGTTACTCCATCTCCTACAATGAGCAGTTCTTC; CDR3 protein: CASSYSISYNEQFF
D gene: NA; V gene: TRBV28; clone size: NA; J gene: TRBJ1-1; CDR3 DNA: TGTGCCAGCAGTCGCGACACTAAAGCTTTCTTT; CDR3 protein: CASSRDTKAFF
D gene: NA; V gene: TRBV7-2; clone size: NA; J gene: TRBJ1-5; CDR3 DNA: TGTGCCAGCAGCTTAAGCCTGGGCAATCAGCCCCAGCATTTT; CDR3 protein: CASSLSLGNQPQHF
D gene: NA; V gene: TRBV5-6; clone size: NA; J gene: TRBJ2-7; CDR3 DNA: TGTGCCAGCAGCTTCTACCGGAGCTCCTACGAGCAGTACTTC; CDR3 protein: CASSFYRSSYEQYF
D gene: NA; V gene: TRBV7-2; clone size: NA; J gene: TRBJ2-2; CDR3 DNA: TGTGCCAGCAGCTTAGAGGTGGAGCTGTTTTTT; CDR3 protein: CASSLEVELFF
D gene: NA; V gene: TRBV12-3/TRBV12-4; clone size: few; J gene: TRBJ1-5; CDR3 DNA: TGTGCCAGCAGTCTTAACCAGCCCCAGCATTTT; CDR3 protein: CASSLNQPQHF
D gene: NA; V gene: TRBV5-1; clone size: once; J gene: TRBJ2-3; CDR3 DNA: TGCGCCAGCAGCTTCAGTAGCGCCGATACGCAGTATTTT; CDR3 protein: CASSFSSADTQYF
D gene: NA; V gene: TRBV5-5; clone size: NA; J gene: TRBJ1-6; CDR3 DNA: TGTGCCAGCAGCTTGTTTTTGACCTATAATTCACCCCTCCACTTT; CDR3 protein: CASSLFLTYNSPLHF
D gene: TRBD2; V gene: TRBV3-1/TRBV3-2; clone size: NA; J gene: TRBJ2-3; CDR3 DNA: TGTGCCAGCAGCCAACGCGGGAGAGGGGATACGCAGTATTTT; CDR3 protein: CASSQRGRGDTQYF
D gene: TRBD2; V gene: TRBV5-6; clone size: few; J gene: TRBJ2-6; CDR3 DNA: TGTGCCAGCAGCTTGAAGCGGGGGAGCCCTGGGGCCAACGTCCTGACTTTC; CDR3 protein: CASSLKRGSPGANVLTF
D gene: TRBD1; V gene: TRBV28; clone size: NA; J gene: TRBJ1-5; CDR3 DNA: TGTGCCAGCCACCCCTTCTCGACCAGGGGGAATCAGCCCCAGCATTTT; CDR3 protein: CASHPFSTRGNQPQHF
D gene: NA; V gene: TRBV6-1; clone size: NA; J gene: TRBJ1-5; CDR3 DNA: TGTGCCAGCAGTGATGGGGGCAGGGCTTTCATAAATCAGCCCCAGCATTTT; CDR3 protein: CASSDGGRAFINQPQHF
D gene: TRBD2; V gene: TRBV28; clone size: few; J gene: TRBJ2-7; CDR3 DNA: TGTGCCAGCAGTCCTACTAGCGGGAGCTACGAGCAGTACTTC; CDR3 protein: CASSPTSGSYEQYF
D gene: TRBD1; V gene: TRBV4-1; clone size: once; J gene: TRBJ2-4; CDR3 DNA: TGCGCCAGCAGCCTCGGACAGGGGCAAGGGGAGGCCAAAAACATTCAGTACTTC; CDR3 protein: CASSLGQGQGEAKNIQYF
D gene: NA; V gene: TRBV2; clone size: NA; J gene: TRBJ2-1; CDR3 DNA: TGTGCCAGCAGTCCTTTTATGGGTAATGAGCAGTTCTTC; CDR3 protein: CASSPFMGNEQFF
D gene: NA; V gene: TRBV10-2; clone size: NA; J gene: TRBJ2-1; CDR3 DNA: TGCGCCAGCAGGGAGACGGTGAGCTCCTACAATGAGCAGTTCTTC; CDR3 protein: CASRETVSSYNEQFF
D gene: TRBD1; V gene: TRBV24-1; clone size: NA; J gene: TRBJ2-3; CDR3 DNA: TGTGCCACCAGTGGGGGACAGGGGGCCAGCACAGATACGCAGTATTTT; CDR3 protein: CATSGGQGASTDTQYF
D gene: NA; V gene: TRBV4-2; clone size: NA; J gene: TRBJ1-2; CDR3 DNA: TGTGCCAGCAGCCAAGATGCAAAGACGTTTGGCTACACCTTC; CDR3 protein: CASSQDAKTFGYTF
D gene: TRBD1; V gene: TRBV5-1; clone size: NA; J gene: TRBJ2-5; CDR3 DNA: TGCGCCAGCAGCTGGGATAAGGACAGGCTACAAGAGACCCAGTACTTC; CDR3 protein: CASSWDKDRLQETQYF
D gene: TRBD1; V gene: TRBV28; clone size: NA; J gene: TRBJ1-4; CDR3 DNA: TGTGCCAGCAGTTTCCTCAGGGGGCTACGAGAAAAACTGTTTTTT; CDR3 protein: CASSFLRGLREKLFF
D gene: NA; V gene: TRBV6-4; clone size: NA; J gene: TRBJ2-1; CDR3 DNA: TGTGCCAGCAGTGACTCACGAGAGGGTAATGAGCAGTTCTTC; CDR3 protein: CASSDSREGNEQFF
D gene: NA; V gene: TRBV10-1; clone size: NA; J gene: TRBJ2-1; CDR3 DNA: TGCGCCAGCAGTGACCCCGAAATACAGGGTAGCTCCTACAATGAGCAGTTCTTC; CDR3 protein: CASSDPEIQGSSYNEQFF
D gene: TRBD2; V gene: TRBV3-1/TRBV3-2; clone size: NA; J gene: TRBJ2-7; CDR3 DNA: TGTGCCAGCAGCCAAATCGTCCTAGCGGGAGGCCCTAACACCTACGAGCAGTACTTC; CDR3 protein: CASSQIVLAGGPNTYEQYF
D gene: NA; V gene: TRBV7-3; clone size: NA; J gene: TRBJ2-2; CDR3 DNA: TGTGCCAGCCTCAAGGGCAGGGAGAACACCGGGGAGCTGTTTTTT; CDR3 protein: CASLKGRENTGELFF
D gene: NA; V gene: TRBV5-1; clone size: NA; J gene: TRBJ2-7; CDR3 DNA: TGCGCCAGCAGCCAAAGTACAGGGAGCTACGAGCAGTACTTC; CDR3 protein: CASSQSTGSYEQYF
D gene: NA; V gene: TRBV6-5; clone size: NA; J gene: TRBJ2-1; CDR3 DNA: TGTGCCAGCAGTTACAGGCAGGGGTACAATGAGCAGTTCTTC; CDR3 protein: CASSYRQGYNEQFF
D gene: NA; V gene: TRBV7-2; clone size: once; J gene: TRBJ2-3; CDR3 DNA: TGTGCCAGCAGCTTTGTCGCAGATACGCAGTATTTT; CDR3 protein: CASSFVADTQYF